Presented here are 5 T cell receptor beta chains from one specimen sequenced in a study of spatial heterogeneity in lung cancer. Time point noted: sample taken at primary tumor resection. Whole RNA obtained from tumor, nontumor lung or frozen PBMC underwent sequencing without sorting. TCRdb passed the 5' RACE reads through MiXCR, listing each CDR3 protein once. The table lists tens of thousands of distinct CDR3 sequences, approximately 18% of them singletons. The specimen was PBMCs, collected at surgery. The origin of the receptors is a male donor with early-stage non-small cell lung cancer.

The V and J genes are TRBV28 and TRBJ1-5; no definite D call. The CDR3 length is 15 residues. CDR1 is MDHEN, CDR2 SYDVKM, per germline. V was shortened by 2 bases and J by 1 base, with 9 bases between the two germline ends. The CDR3 loop reads CASSLTGGSNQPQHF. The CDR3 bases are TGTGCCAGCAGTTTAACGGGAGGGAGCAATCAGCCCCAGCATTTT.

This clonotype was found a few times. The rearrangement links TRBV5-4 to TRBJ2-7; 13 bases are a match to TRBD2. The CDR3 consists of 16 residues. Germline V lookup: CDR1 SGHNT, CDR2 YYREEE (reference sequence). Losses at the gene ends were 0 bases for V and 3 bases for J; bases not matched to a gene: 3. CDR3 region: CASSLGGLAGSYEQYF. CDR3 DNA sequence: TGTGCCAGCAGCTTGGGGGGACTAGCGGGGAGCTACGAGCAGTACTTC.

In its sample, this clonotype was seen a few times. The gene calls are TRBV27 and TRBJ2-1; 9 bases agree with TRBD2. Germline trimming cut 5 bases from V and 7 bases from J; bases unmatched to any gene: 15. CDR1 and CDR2 (germline): MNHEY, SMNVEV (reference sequence). This CDR3 is built from 17 residues. The CDR3 region has the DNA TGTGCCAGCAGTGAGCCCCCGGGACTAGCATCTCGGAATGAGCAGTTCTTC. This gives the protein CASSEPPGLASRNEQFF.

This clonotype came up a few times. The rearrangement links TRBV25-1 to TRBJ2-3; 7 bases line up with TRBD2. Germline V gene sequence: CDR1 MGHDK, CDR2 SYGVNS. With V trimmed by 6 bases and J by 5 bases, 8 bases remained unmatched. The CDR3 sequence is 14 residues long. The CDR3 bases are TGTGCCAGCAGGAGGGGACTACCTGGAGATACGCAGTATTTT. Translation: CASRRGLPGDTQYF.

As to this clonotype: One base away lies a much larger clone, so this may be a sequencing read error. For the CDR3, the DNA is TGTGGCAGCAGTTACTCCTCTGATCAGCCCCAGCATTTT. As protein: CGSSYSSDQPQHF. The chain recombines TRBV6-6 with TRBJ1-5; no reliable D call. The CDR3 has 13 amino acids. Germline V gene data show CDR1 as MNHNY and CDR2 as SVGAGI (reference sequence).